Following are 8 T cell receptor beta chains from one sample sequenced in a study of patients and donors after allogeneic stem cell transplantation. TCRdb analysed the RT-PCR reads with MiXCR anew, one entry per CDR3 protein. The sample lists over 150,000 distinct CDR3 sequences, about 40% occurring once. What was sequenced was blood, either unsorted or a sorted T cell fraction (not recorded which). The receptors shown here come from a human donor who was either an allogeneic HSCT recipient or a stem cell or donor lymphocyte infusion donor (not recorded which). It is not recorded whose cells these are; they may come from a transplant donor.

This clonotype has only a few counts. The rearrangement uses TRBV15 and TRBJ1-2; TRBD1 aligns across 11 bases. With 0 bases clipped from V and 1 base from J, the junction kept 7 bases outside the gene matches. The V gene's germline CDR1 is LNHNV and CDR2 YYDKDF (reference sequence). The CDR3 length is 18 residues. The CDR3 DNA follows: TGTGCCACCAGCAGAGATCTGGGACAGGGGGTACTTAACTATGGCTACACCTTC. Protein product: CATSRDLGQGVLNYGYTF.

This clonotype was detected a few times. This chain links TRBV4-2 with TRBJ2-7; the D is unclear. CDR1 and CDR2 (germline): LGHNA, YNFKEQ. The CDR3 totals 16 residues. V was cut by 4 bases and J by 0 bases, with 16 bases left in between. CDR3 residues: CASSPDPSSDSYEQYF. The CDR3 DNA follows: TGTGCCAGCAGCCCGGACCCCAGCAGTGACTCCTACGAGCAGTACTTC.

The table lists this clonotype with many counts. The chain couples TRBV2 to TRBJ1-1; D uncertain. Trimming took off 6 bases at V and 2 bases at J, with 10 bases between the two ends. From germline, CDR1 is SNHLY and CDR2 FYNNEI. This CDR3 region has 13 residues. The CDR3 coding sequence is TGTGCCAGCAGGTCCGGGCCTAACACTGAAGCTTTCTTT. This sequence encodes CASRSGPNTEAFF. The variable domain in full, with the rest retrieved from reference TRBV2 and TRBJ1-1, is EPEVTQTPSHQVTQMGQEVILRCVPISNHLYFYWYRQILGQKVEFLVSFYNNEISEKSEIFDDQFSVERPDGSNFTLKIRSTKLEDSAMYFCASRSGPNTEAFFGQGTRLTVV.

The CDR3 sequence: CATSREEQYNEQFF. Here the CDR3 DNA reads TGTGCCACCAGCAGAGAAGAGCAATACAATGAGCAGTTCTTC. The chain carries TRBV15 and TRBJ2-1, with D unclear. The CDR3 consists of 14 residues. Trimming stripped 0 bases from V and 4 bases from J, with 7 bases between. Germline V lookup: CDR1 LNHNV, CDR2 YYDKDF (reference sequence).

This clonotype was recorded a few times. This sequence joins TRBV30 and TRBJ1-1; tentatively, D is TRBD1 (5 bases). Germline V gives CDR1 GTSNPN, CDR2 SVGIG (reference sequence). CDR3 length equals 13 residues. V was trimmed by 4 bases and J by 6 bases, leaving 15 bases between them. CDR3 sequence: CAWTTGGSAEAFF. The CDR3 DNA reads TGTGCCTGGACCACTGGGGGAAGCGCTGAAGCTTTCTTT.

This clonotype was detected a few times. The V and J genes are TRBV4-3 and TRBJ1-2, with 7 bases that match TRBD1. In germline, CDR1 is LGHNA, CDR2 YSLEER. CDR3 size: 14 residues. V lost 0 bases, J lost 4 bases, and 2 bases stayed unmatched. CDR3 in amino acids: CASSQEGGGYGYTF. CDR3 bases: TGCGCCAGCAGCCAAGAAGGGGGCGGCTATGGCTACACCTTC.

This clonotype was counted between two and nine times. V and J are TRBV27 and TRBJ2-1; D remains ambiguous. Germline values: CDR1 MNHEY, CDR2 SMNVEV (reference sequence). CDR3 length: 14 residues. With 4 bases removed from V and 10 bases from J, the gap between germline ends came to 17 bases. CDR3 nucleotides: TGTGCCAGCAGTTCCATGGGCATGTTGGGAGAGCAGTTCTTC. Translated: CASSSMGMLGEQFF.

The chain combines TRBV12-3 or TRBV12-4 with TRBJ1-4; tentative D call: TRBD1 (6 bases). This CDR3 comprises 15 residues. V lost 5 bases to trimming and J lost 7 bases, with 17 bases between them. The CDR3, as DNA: TGTGCCAGCAGTCCACCGGGCAGGGGCGTTGAAAAACTGTTTTTT. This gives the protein CASSPPGRGVEKLFF.